This T cell receptor beta chain was captured in a study of vaccination and CD4 T cells after COVID-19. Study as a whole: There were six male and four female convalescents, and two of them were Hispanic. The cells in question were stimulated using overlapping spike peptides derived from SARS-CoV-2, HCoV-NL63, HCoV-OC43 and HCoV-229E. General study findings and limits: Going from approximately 21 to 40, median SARS-CoV-2-reactive clonotypes did not rise significantly.

In the case of this clonotype: Antigen unknown.

Cultured CD4+ T cell DNA underwent sequencing with the Oncomine TCR Beta short-read assay. TCRdb reprocessed the PCR reads with MiXCR, giving one entry per CDR3 protein. The sample has 20,000 to 30,000 distinct CDR3 sequences, about three fifths seen once. Treatment indicated: approximately nine-day PBMC culture with coronavirus spike peptide pools or control peptides (ViraFEST assay). For ViraFEST, peptide pools expanded antigen-specific T cells, after which the TCRs were sequenced. Germline V CDR1 and CDR2: LNHNV, YYDKDF (reference sequence). V was trimmed by 0 bases and J by 9 bases, leaving 15 bases between them. This CDR3 is built from 16 residues.

The receptor was isolated from a human donor who had recovered from COVID-19. The chain links TRBV15 to TRBJ1-6; a possible D gene is TRBD1 (6 bases). Sequencing was done on a sample of CD4+ T cells from blood, cultured in vitro. The CDR3 nucleotides read TGTGCCACCAGCAGAGACGTCCGGGGGGCAGGTTCACCCCTCCACTTT. Amino acid sequence: CATSRDVRGAGSPLHF. Based on the CDR3 plus reference TRBV15 and TRBJ1-6, the full variable domain is DAMVIQNPRYQVTQFGKPVTLSCSQTLNHNVMYWYQQKSSQAPKLLFHYYDKDFNNEADTPDNFQSRRPNTSFCFLDIRSPGLGDTAMYLCATSRDVRGAGSPLHFGNGTRLTVT.